The text below deals with one T cell receptor beta chain. Its antigen target is currently unknown. No base qualities exist here, and no much larger clone lies one base off it. The method behind the library was RACE. Sequenced using a NextSeq 500. Library preparation attached unique molecular identifiers to individual cDNA molecules for quantitative, reproducible TCR counting. Each blood RNA sample was used to sequence both TCR alpha and TCR beta chains. The study's processing was this. A median of roughly 98,000 TCRs per sample was observed, with a range of roughly 23,224 to 700,000. The Decombinator software suite was used to annotate V, J and CDR3 in the TCR reads. For the PS versus PT1 abundance plots, all samples were subsampled to the same number of TCRs (28,000). TCRs were defined as expanded if absent before sensitization and observed at least eight times at the 2-week time point. In-frame beta chains were kept once TCRdb had trimmed the public reads at Q25 with fastp and called clones with MiXCR. Every entry covers one CDR3 protein and lists the most common genes and DNA from its rows. TCRdb, rather than the study authors, made the V and J calls. In this sample the table shows roughly 180,000 distinct CDR3 sequences, approximately 20% of which occur a single time. The ten biggest clones cover approximately 6.4% of the sample.

The sample belongs to a study of human T cells and chemical hapten exposure (dated by TCRdb to the early 2020s). For the study in its entirety: For sensitization, 2% DPC in acetone was applied to a 2 cm by 2 cm area of upper inner arm skin. Twenty-nine alopecia patients gave blood for TCR sequencing at one to four time points (pre-sensitization, 2, 6 and 24 weeks). Throughout the study period of 20 to 25 weeks, patients also received therapeutic DPC doses to the scalp every week. Most of the patients in the cohort were female, and the cohort covered alopecia areata with under or over 50% scalp involvement, alopecia totalis and alopecia universalis. Libraries were pooled for sequencing, and variation in per-sample TCR yields was attributed mainly to small differences in library volumes within the pool. Patch testing on the upper back used Finn chambers containing 0.01% DPC, with scoring done after 6 days according to International Contact Dermatitis Research Group standards. Blood samples were taken from patients before sensitization (week 0) and at 2, 6 and about 24 weeks after DPC sensitization. This study followed changes in the peripheral blood TCR repertoire in vivo during primary and secondary sensitization of alopecia patients to the hapten diphenylcyclopropenone (DPC). Overall study results and their limits: Patch test score was positively correlated with the number of PT1 expanded TCRs, with significance at thresholds 8, 16 and 32 but not at 4. After repeated subsampling, the strength of the expansion versus patch-test correlation and the threshold at which it became significant changed. DPC sensitization did not change the number of TCRs with a frequency above 1 in 1000, and there was no evidence of changes in global repertoire structure. Because every patient had alopecia, a presumed autoimmune disease, the patients' immune response might differ from that of healthy individuals. Expanded TCRs formed significantly more large CDR3 similarity clusters than pre-sensitization or healthy control sets, consistent with antigen-driven responses.

Per the publication, the time point label means: patch test 1, 2 weeks after DPC sensitization. The sample's treatment or condition, from its label and the paper: therapeutic diphenylcyclopropenone sensitization with weekly scalp DPC. At each patch-test visit, blood was drawn before the patch test was applied. Patients were eligible if aged 18 to 70, diagnosed with alopecia and judged suitable for DPC therapy, and pregnant patients were excluded. Total RNA was isolated from unfractionated whole blood collected in Tempus Blood RNA tubes. The cysteine opens and the phenylalanine closes a CDR3 of 13 amino acids. The entry retains the CDR3 DNA only, 39 bases that are in frame from base 1. The germline V gene (reference sequence) specifies WNHNN as CDR1 and SYGVQD as CDR2. V was cut back by 8 bases and J by 4 bases, leaving a gap of 11 bases between them.

This sequence originates from a woman aged 50 to 65 with alopecia areata. Some clones in this sample may be carry-over from other donors' samples. The starting material was whole blood, obtained in connection with sensitization to the hapten diphenylcyclopropenone (DPC). The chain joins TRBV10-1 to TRBJ2-2; the D gene cannot be resolved beyond TRBD1 or TRBD2, each matching 6 bases. The CDR3 region has the sequence CASSRGATGELFF. The DNA is TGCGCCAGCTCAAGGGGGGCCACCGGGGAGCTGTTTTTT.